The 3 T cell receptor beta chains below were found in one sample sequenced in a study of beta chain features in type 1 diabetes. cDNA synthesis used the whole RNA isolate, giving expressed TCRB sequences. The method was immunoSEQ multiplex PCR; TCRdb's version includes in-frame clones alone and lacks a portion of them. The table records hundreds of thousands of clones, roughly 15% of them present only once. The sequencing sample was made of naive CD4+ T cells from blood. These receptors originate from a young woman in good health.

The V call is TRBV7-2, the J call TRBJ1-4; 7 nucleotides line up with TRBD1. The V segment lost 6 bases and the J segment 7 bases; nucleotides outside the gene matches: 8. Germline V CDR1 and CDR2: SGHTA, FQGNSA. CDR3 length: 14 amino acids. CDR3 DNA sequence: TGTGCCAGCAGTCCACAGGGGTTCGCTGAAAAACTGTTTTTT. Its translation is CASSPQGFAEKLFF.

This clone has a handful of counts. The chain's CDR3 is CASSAWDRVSWEQYF. DNA for the CDR3: TGTGCCAGCAGTGCGTGGGACAGGGTGTCATGGGAGCAGTACTTC. J is TRBJ2-7 and V is TRBV27; 9 positions agree with TRBD1. V gave up 5 bases and J gave up 7 bases; unmatched junction bases: 12. Germline V gene sequence: CDR1 MNHEY, CDR2 SMNVEV (reference sequence). The CDR3 extends over 15 amino acids.

This clone was seen more than once but under ten times. The J gene is TRBJ2-7, the V gene TRBV6-5; 7 nucleotides align to TRBD1. The junction had 6 bases not matched to a gene; V was cut back by 6 bases and J by 1 base. This CDR3 region has 14 residues. Germline lookup yields CDR1 MNHEY and CDR2 SVGAGI. CDR3 sequence: CASSPQGHSYEQYF. In DNA, the CDR3 is TGTGCCAGCAGCCCACAGGGGCATTCCTACGAGCAGTACTTC.